This T cell receptor beta chain was identified in a study of blood T cell repertoires in COVID-19. The CDR3 totals 15 residues. Per germline, CDR1 MNHEY and CDR2 SVGEGT. Trimming removed 5 bases from V and 2 bases from J; junction bases left unmatched: 4. Data came from immunoSEQ multiplex PCR; TCRdb stores just in-frame clones and leaves some out. The sample carries a few hundred thousand clones, around 86% recorded once. The clonotype was recovered from a woman aged 40 to 50 with acute COVID-19. This chain uses TRBV6-2 or TRBV6-3 with TRBJ1-5; 9 nucleotides align to TRBD1. Sequenced: PBMCs or T cells enriched from blood (not recorded which). The CDR3 DNA reads TGTGCCAGCAGTACAGGGGGCGAAGGCAATCAGCCCCAGCATTTT. Its protein is CASSTGGEGNQPQHF.